The 3 T cell receptor beta chains in this list originate from one sample, sequenced in a study of CD8 T cells in ankylosing spondylitis. A single record per CDR3 protein comes from TCRdb applying MiXCR to the 5' RACE reads. The data show approximately 350,000 distinct CDR3 sequences, with 20% to 25% seen just once and about 12% held by the top ten. Sequencing was performed on blood, either unsorted or a sorted T cell fraction (not recorded which). The source is a male donor with ankylosing spondylitis or in good health (not recorded which).

This clonotype was seen only a few times. The chain recombines TRBV12-3 or TRBV12-4 with TRBJ1-1; D gene uncertain. V was shortened by 7 bases and J by 1 base, with 7 bases between the two germline ends. CDR3 length: 12 residues. The CDR3 nucleotides are TGTGCCAGCACAGGACCGAACACTGAAGCTTTCTTT. Translation: CASTGPNTEAFF.

Here the CDR3 DNA reads TGCAGCGTTCTCGACACGAGCTCCTACGAGCAGTACTTC. Its translation is CSVLDTSSYEQYF. The chain recombines TRBV29-1 with TRBJ2-7; no clear D. V lost 5 bases and J lost 0, with 11 bases in between. There are 13 residues in the CDR3. Germline loops: CDR1 SQVTM, CDR2 ANQGSEA.

In this sample, this clonotype turned up a few times. The V and J genes are TRBV6-5 and TRBJ1-1; D unclear. The germline V and J ends were trimmed by 2 bases and 8 bases, with 12 bases remaining between them. CDR1 and CDR2 from the germline V gene are MNHEY and SVGAGI. This CDR3 comprises 13 residues. CDR3 in amino acids: CASSYPGSQEAFF. For the CDR3, the DNA is TGTGCCAGCAGTTACCCTGGTTCCCAAGAAGCTTTCTTT.